The entry below describes one T cell receptor beta chain. Its antigen is still unknown. These data come from a study of Tregs in tolerant kidney transplant recipients. Unstimulated Tregs (CD4+CD25+CD127-) and CD4+CD25- non-Tregs were sorted from PBMCs. Trimming took off 0 bases at V and 11 bases at J, with 22 bases between the two ends. Germline V gives CDR1 LNHNV, CDR2 YYDKDF (reference sequence). CDR3 size: 16 residues. Findings and limits, study-wide: Biological reproducibility was not directly addressed, but technical replication error appeared minimal. The small number of patients limits these findings pending further validation.

Produced via immunoSEQ multiplex PCR; TCRdb's table is partial and in-frame only. The sample shows about 240,000 clones, 84% of them seen only once. This chain links TRBV15 with TRBJ1-1; D may be TRBD1 (5 bases). Sequencing used CD4+ T cells from blood. This sequence originates from a human donor in good health. The DNA of the CDR3 is TGTGCCACCAGCAGAGATTATAGGGGCAGGGTGGAGGAGGCTTTCTTT. This gives the protein CATSRDYRGRVEEAFF.